The 4 T cell receptor beta chains in this list originate from one sample, sequenced in a study of CD8 T cells in ankylosing spondylitis. One entry per CDR3 protein, called by TCRdb with MiXCR from the 5' RACE reads. Of about 310,000 distinct CDR3 sequences in the sample, around 20% are singletons; the top ten hold under 4%. The sequenced sample was blood, either unsorted or a sorted T cell fraction (not recorded which). These TCRs come from a female donor with ankylosing spondylitis or in good health (not recorded which).

The rearrangement links TRBV6-1 to TRBJ2-2; tentatively, D is TRBD1 or TRBD2 (6 bases each). This CDR3 has 15 residues. V dropped 11 bases and J dropped 7 bases, with 23 bases sitting between them. Germline V gene lookup returns CDR1 MNHNS and CDR2 SASEGT. For the CDR3, the DNA is TGTGCCGTCGGAGAGGGGGGCCTTAGACACGGGGAGCTGTTTTTT. Protein sequence: CAVGEGGLRHGELFF.

The gene calls are TRBV24-1 and TRBJ2-1, with D possibly TRBD1 on 6 matching bases. Germline CDR1 KGHDR, CDR2 SFDVKD. The CDR3 runs to 15 residues. V shed 3 bases and J shed 6 bases, with 14 bases lying between them. This chain's CDR3 is CATSDPRGLRNEQFF. The CDR3 coding sequence is TGTGCCACCAGTGATCCCAGGGGATTACGCAATGAGCAGTTCTTC.

The chain is built from TRBV5-6 and TRBJ1-1; the D is unclear. The CDR3 spans 13 residues. The V end was cut by 4 bases, the J end by 3 bases, with 10 bases between. The germline V gene encodes CDR1 SGHDT and CDR2 YYEEEE. CDR3 sequence: CASSRPGDTEAFF. The CDR3 DNA follows: TGTGCCAGCAGCCGGCCGGGAGACACTGAAGCTTTCTTT.

This clonotype showed up many times. The rearrangement joins TRBV7-9 to TRBJ1-1; D uncertain. The germline gives CDR1 SEHNR, CDR2 FQNEAQ (reference sequence). The CDR3 consists of 13 residues. V was pared by 2 bases and J by 4 bases, with 8 bases between. Here the CDR3 reads CASSLRRGTEAFF. As DNA, the CDR3 is TGTGCCAGCAGCTTACGGAGAGGCACTGAAGCTTTCTTT.